This TCR beta chain stems from a study of OX40 agonist ivuxolimab in advanced cancers. The wider study: Patients undergoing dose escalation presented with hepatocellular carcinoma, melanoma, renal cell or head and neck cancer.

Sequencing used immunoSEQ multiplex PCR; TCRdb keeps in-frame clones, though not all of them. The sample lists tens of thousands of clones; 84% were seen once. Germline values: CDR1 SGHDT, CDR2 YYEEEE. The V and J ends lost 2 bases and 2 bases respectively, with 11 bases between them. The length of the CDR3 is 14 residues. This clone occurred once. The chain links TRBV5-6 to TRBJ2-7; D is possibly TRBD1 (6 bases). The receptor comes from an adult with an advanced solid tumor such as melanoma, head and neck, liver or kidney cancer. This sample comprised CD4+ or CD8+ T cells sorted from blood, obtained in a trial of the OX40 agonist ivuxolimab. The CDR3 DNA is TGTGCCAGCAGCTTTGACAGGATTACCTACGAGCAGTACTTC. This gives the protein CASSFDRITYEQYF.